Below are 25 T cell receptor beta chains sequenced from a single sample in a study of identical twins. TCRdb called the 5' RACE reads again in MiXCR, with one record for every CDR3 protein. The data show about 470,000 distinct CDR3 sequences, roughly a quarter seen once. These data also formed part of another study, on T cells expressing NK-cell markers.

The specimen was CD4+ T cells sorted from blood. Receptor source: a woman aged 18-29 years in good health.

This rearrangement joins TRBV18 to TRBJ2-3; perhaps D is TRBD1 or TRBD2 (6 bases each). This CDR3 comprises 17 residues. Germline V CDR1 and CDR2: KGHSH, LQKENI. V lost 3 bases and J lost 2, with 18 bases in between. The CDR3 DNA follows: TGTGCCAGCTCACCGCTGACGGGGGCGGGGATCACAGATACGCAGTATTTT. Translating it yields CASSPLTGAGITDTQYF. Based on the CDR3 plus reference TRBV18 and TRBJ2-3, the full variable domain is NAGVMQNPRHLVRRRGQEARLRCSPMKGHSHVYWYRQLPEEGLKFMVYLQKENIIDESGMPKERFSAEFPKEGPSILRIQQVVRGDSAAYFCASSPLTGAGITDTQYFGPGTRLTVL.

V and J are TRBV20-1 and TRBJ1-2, with a weak D call TRBD1 (6 bases). The CDR3 is made up of 11 amino acids. V was shortened by 3 bases and J by 5 bases, with 7 bases between the two germline ends. Germline V CDR1 and CDR2: DFQATT, SNEGSKA (reference sequence). CDR3 nucleotide sequence: TGCAGTGCTAGTAGGGGGTATGGCTACACCTTC. It is translated as CSASRGYGYTF.

CDR3 sequence: CASGRGNEKLFF. The CDR3 DNA follows: TGTGCCAGCGGCAGGGGGAATGAAAAACTGTTTTTT. The V and J genes are TRBV6-5 and TRBJ1-4; 7 nucleotides align to TRBD1. With 8 bases clipped from V and 5 bases from J, the junction kept 2 bases outside the gene matches. The germline V gene encodes CDR1 MNHEY and CDR2 SVGAGI. The CDR3 extends over 12 amino acids.

The chain has TRBV6-2 or TRBV6-3 and TRBJ2-1, with D unclear. This CDR3 contains 13 residues. V was cut by 7 bases and J by 10 bases, with 17 bases left in between. Germline-derived CDR1 and CDR2 are MNHEY and SVGEGT. The DNA of the CDR3 is TGTGCCAGCACCGTAGGTGGGTTCTCGGAGCAGTTCTTC. The encoded protein is CASTVGGFSEQFF.

This chain connects TRBV7-2 to TRBJ2-7; D gene unclear. This CDR3 has 14 amino acids. V was trimmed by 1 base and J by 0 bases, leaving 7 bases between them. CDR1 and CDR2 from the germline V gene are SGHTA and FQGNSA. The CDR3 spells CASSLGRNSYEQYF. DNA for the CDR3: TGTGCCAGCAGCTTAGGACGGAACTCCTACGAGCAGTACTTC.

Written as DNA, the CDR3 is TGTGCCAGCAGTCGGACGGACGGGTCTTACGAGCAGTACTTC. The encoded protein is CASSRTDGSYEQYF. This sequence joins TRBV12-3 or TRBV12-4 and TRBJ2-7; D is uncertain. The CDR3 has 14 amino acids. V was trimmed by 5 bases and J by 4 bases, leaving 15 bases between them.

The chain has TRBV5-1 and TRBJ2-1; perhaps TRBD1 as D (6 bases). Germline lookup yields CDR1 SGHRS and CDR2 YFSETQ. The CDR3 totals 13 residues. Trimming left V 3 bases short and J 5 bases short, with 9 bases between. The chain's CDR3 is CASSWDIDNEQFF. DNA for the CDR3: TGCGCCAGCAGCTGGGACATCGACAATGAGCAGTTCTTC.

The V and J genes are TRBV15 and TRBJ2-6; D unresolved. This CDR3 is built from 15 residues. From germline, CDR1 is LNHNV and CDR2 YYDKDF (reference sequence). The ends were cut back, 2 bases at V and 0 bases at J, with 5 bases in the middle. The CDR3 loop is CATSRLLSGANVLTF. Written as DNA, the CDR3 is TGTGCCACCAGCAGACTCCTCTCTGGGGCCAACGTCCTGACTTTC.

This clonotype has only a few counts. The CDR3 protein is CASRLTGEARETQYF. The DNA of the CDR3 is TGTGCCAGCAGGCTTACTGGAGAGGCGCGAGAGACCCAGTACTTC. J is TRBJ2-5 and V is TRBV3-1; no firm D call. This CDR3 contains 15 residues. In germline, CDR1 is LGHDT, CDR2 YNNKEL (reference sequence). V lost 6 bases, J lost 4 bases, and 18 bases lay in between.

The chain recombines TRBV10-1 with TRBJ2-7; TRBD2 matches at 10 bases. This CDR3 comprises 16 residues. The V gene end was trimmed by 3 bases and the J gene end by 2 bases; junction bases not matched to a gene: 7. Germline values: CDR1 WNHNN, CDR2 SYGVQD (reference sequence). CDR3: CASSEASSGGPYEQYF. CDR3 bases: TGCGCCAGCAGTGAAGCCTCTAGCGGGGGACCCTACGAGCAGTACTTC.

J is TRBJ1-1 and V is TRBV6-6; TRBD1 aligns across 10 bases. The CDR3 loop spans 13 amino acids. Trimming at V came to 6 bases and at J to 11 bases, leaving 9 bases not matched to a gene. Germline CDR1 reads MNHNY; CDR2 reads SVGAGI (reference sequence). The CDR3 is CASRPTGGREAFF. The CDR3 nucleotides are TGTGCCAGCAGACCGACAGGGGGCAGAGAGGCTTTCTTT.

The gene calls are TRBV4-1 and TRBJ1-1, with 9 bases fitting TRBD1. Germline V gene sequence: CDR1 MGHRA, CDR2 YSYEKL. The CDR3 length is 16 residues. V was clipped by 3 bases and J by 0 bases; unmatched bases: 5. The CDR3 nucleotides are TGCGCCAGCAGCCACCGGGACAGGGCTATGAACACTGAAGCTTTCTTT. It codes for CASSHRDRAMNTEAFF.

The chain has TRBV15 and TRBJ2-1; 10 bases align to TRBD2. Trimming at V came to 6 bases and at J to 10 bases, leaving 9 bases not matched to a gene. CDR3 length equals 14 residues. Germline assignment: CDR1 LNHNV and CDR2 YYDKDF (reference sequence). CDR3 bases: TGTGCCACCAGAAGATCTAGCGGGGGATGGGAGCAGTTCTTC. As protein: CATRRSSGGWEQFF.

This clonotype came up a few times. The rearrangement uses TRBV20-1 and TRBJ2-1, with no clear D. This CDR3 spans 14 amino acids. Germline V lookup: CDR1 DFQATT, CDR2 SNEGSKA (reference sequence). Trimming took 6 bases from V and 6 from J, leaving 18 bases between them. The CDR3 nucleotides are TGCAGTGCCCCCCACGCTTGGGCCTCCAATGAGCAGTTCTTC. The encoded protein is CSAPHAWASNEQFF.

This clonotype appeared a few times. CDR3 DNA sequence: TGTGCCATCAGTGAAAGCATTAGCAATCAGCCCCAGCATTTT. Its translation: CAISESISNQPQHF. The rearrangement links TRBV10-3 to TRBJ1-5; D not certain. Trimming removed 3 bases at V and 0 bases at J, with 6 bases between. CDR1 ENHRY and CDR2 SYGVKD come from the germline V gene. This CDR3 is built from 14 residues.

This clonotype was counted a few times. This sequence joins TRBV20-1 and TRBJ2-2; 8 positions match TRBD2. There are 15 residues in the CDR3. Per germline, CDR1 DFQATT and CDR2 SNEGSKA (reference sequence). The J segment lost 3 bases and the V segment lost 6 bases, leaving 9 bases of the junction unmatched. The CDR3 spells CSALPPGGYTGELFF. The CDR3 bases are TGCAGTGCCCTCCCGCCGGGGGGGTACACCGGGGAGCTGTTTTTT.

The V call is TRBV5-1, the J call TRBJ2-7, with D unresolved. This CDR3 is 13 amino acids long. From germline, CDR1 is SGHRS and CDR2 YFSETQ. V was clipped by 6 bases and J by 0 bases, with 10 bases between them. In nucleotides, the CDR3 is TGCGCCAGCACGAAAGGCAGCTCCTACGAGCAGTACTTC. Its translation: CASTKGSSYEQYF.

The V gene is TRBV6-5, the J gene TRBJ1-1; D is perhaps TRBD1 (6 bases). Trimming took 5 bases from V and 1 from J, leaving 14 bases between them. The CDR3 sequence is 15 residues long. The germline CDR1 and CDR2 sequences are MNHEY and SVGAGI. The CDR3 region has the DNA TGTGCCAGCAGTCACGGGTGGGGGCGGAACACTGAAGCTTTCTTT. Translated, it gives CASSHGWGRNTEAFF.

This sequence joins TRBV20-1 and TRBJ2-7, with a weak D call TRBD1 (5 bases). The CDR3 extends over 12 amino acids. V was cut by 5 bases and J by 4 bases, with 12 bases left in between. Germline assignment: CDR1 DFQATT and CDR2 SNEGSKA (reference sequence). CDR3 sequence reads: CSAHLRGYEQYF. CDR3 bases: TGCAGTGCTCACCTTAGGGGATACGAGCAGTACTTC.

This clonotype was seen many times. The chain employs TRBV5-1 and TRBJ1-1, with a weak D call TRBD1 (6 bases). CDR3 length equals 14 residues. The V gene's germline CDR1 is SGHRS and CDR2 YFSETQ. V shed 1 base and J shed 3 bases, with 10 bases lying between them. The CDR3 coding sequence is TGCGCCAGCAGCTTGACAGGGCAGGACACTGAAGCTTTCTTT. Translated: CASSLTGQDTEAFF.

This clonotype was seen only a few times. This chain joins TRBV29-1 and TRBJ2-7, with D unclear. The germline gives CDR1 SQVTM, CDR2 ANQGSEA. This CDR3 region has 13 residues. V lost 7 bases and J lost 2, with 15 bases in between. The CDR3 spells CSAVGWKTYEQYF. The CDR3 DNA reads TGCAGCGCTGTAGGTTGGAAAACCTACGAGCAGTACTTC.

J is TRBJ2-1 and V is TRBV28, with D tentatively TRBD2 (6 bases). The V and J ends lost 4 bases and 4 bases respectively, with 14 bases between them. The CDR3 covers 15 residues. Germline V lookup: CDR1 MDHEN, CDR2 SYDVKM. DNA for the CDR3: TGTGCCAGCAGTTCCCCTGGGACTGGGTACAATGAGCAGTTCTTC. Amino acid sequence: CASSSPGTGYNEQFF.

This clonotype was picked up many times. V is TRBV7-2 and J is TRBJ1-1; no definite D call. Germline V lookup: CDR1 SGHTA, CDR2 FQGNSA. The CDR3 covers 13 residues. Trimming took off 3 bases at V and 1 base at J, with 6 bases between the two ends. CDR3 sequence (DNA): TGTGCCAGCAGCTTCCGCCCGAACACTGAAGCTTTCTTT. Protein sequence: CASSFRPNTEAFF.

The count of this clonotype is one. The V call is TRBV5-1, the J call TRBJ1-1, with TRBD1 identical over 7 bases. Germline CDR1 is SGHRS and CDR2 is YFSETQ. Trimming removed 0 bases from V and 6 bases from J; junction bases left unmatched: 2. This CDR3 comprises 13 residues. This CDR3 is CASSLATGAEAFF. The CDR3 nucleotides read TGCGCCAGCAGCTTGGCCACAGGGGCTGAAGCTTTCTTT.

The J gene is TRBJ2-3, the V gene TRBV7-8; D is perhaps TRBD2 (6 bases). V was pared by 5 bases and J by 1 base, with 16 bases between. Germline V gives CDR1 SGHVS, CDR2 FQNEAQ. The CDR3 runs to 16 residues. The CDR3 DNA reads as TGTGCCAGCAGCCCGGGGACTGTGCTTGGCACAGATACGCAGTATTTT. Its translation is CASSPGTVLGTDTQYF.